This T cell receptor (beta chain) was captured by sequencing in a study of CD8 T cells in ankylosing spondylitis. Overall study results and limits: Earlier reports found some motif variants in synovial fluid and blood in reactive arthritis. Clones that were linked to disease were CD8+ and were relatively rare in peripheral blood. Matched ankylosing spondylitis synovial fluid reportedly showed significant enrichment of disease-linked clones. Ankylosing spondylitis blood appeared to be characterized by a TCR beta motif of roughly eight highly homologous variants.

TCRdb reanalysed the 5' RACE reads using MiXCR and keeps one entry per CDR3 protein. The data contain hundreds of thousands of distinct CDR3 sequences, 8% to 9% of them singletons. The CDR3 is 15 amino acids. Germline V gene sequence: CDR1 SGHRS, CDR2 YFSETQ. The V end lost 0 bases, the J end lost 1 base, and 8 bases lay between the germline ends. This clonotype was seen many times. Its antigen is undetermined. This TCR came from a female donor with ankylosing spondylitis or in good health (not recorded which). Sequencing input: blood, either unsorted or a sorted T cell fraction (not recorded which). The chain links TRBV5-1 to TRBJ2-1, with D unclear. The CDR3 region has the DNA TGCGCCAGCAGCTTGGGGGTTGGATCCTACAATGAGCAGTTCTTC. Translated, it gives CASSLGVGSYNEQFF.